This entry concerns a single TCR beta chain. The protocol was immunoSEQ multiplex PCR, while the TCRdb copy is restricted to in-frame clones and leaves out a portion. The sample has about 150,000 clones; around 90% are singletons. Trimming pared 4 bases from V and 5 bases from J, leaving 15 bases between. CDR1 is SGDLS, CDR2 YYNGEE, per germline. There are 14 residues in the CDR3. These data originate in a study of blood T cell repertoires in COVID-19. Study-wide context: T cells, B-cell-depleted T cells, or PBMCs supplied cDNA or gDNA.

This chain joins TRBV9 and TRBJ2-5; D is perhaps TRBD2 (5 bases). The sequence was collected from a woman over 75 with COVID-19, enrolled during active disease. Sequencing was performed on peripheral blood. The CDR3 DNA follows: TGTGCCAGCAGCCTACGACACGGGGTTGAGACCCAGTACTTC. Translation gives CASSLRHGVETQYF. The full variable domain, with the rest looked up from reference TRBV9 and TRBJ2-5, is DSGVTQTPKHLITATGQRVTLRCSPRSGDLSVYWYQQSLDQGLQFLIQYYNGEERAKGNILERFSAQQFPDLHSELNLSSLELGDSALYFCASSLRHGVETQYFGPGTRLLVL.